This TCR beta chain was recorded in a study of patients and donors after allogeneic stem cell transplantation. TCRdb re-analysed the RT-PCR reads in MiXCR, keeping a single row per CDR3 protein. Of 390,000 or so distinct CDR3 sequences listed, roughly 17% are singletons. With 1 base removed from V and 4 bases from J, the gap between germline ends came to 12 bases. The CDR3 is 15 amino acids. This clonotype was seen more than once but under ten times. Source material: blood, either unsorted or a sorted T cell fraction (not recorded which). This sequence originates from a human donor who was either an allogeneic HSCT recipient or a stem cell or donor lymphocyte infusion donor (not recorded which). It is not recorded whose cells these are; they may come from a transplant donor. This chain joins TRBV12-3 or TRBV12-4 and TRBJ2-3; D possibly corresponds to TRBD1 (6 bases). Here the CDR3 reads CASSLVTGGPDTQYF. CDR3 in DNA: TGTGCCAGCAGTTTAGTGACAGGTGGTCCAGATACGCAGTATTTT.